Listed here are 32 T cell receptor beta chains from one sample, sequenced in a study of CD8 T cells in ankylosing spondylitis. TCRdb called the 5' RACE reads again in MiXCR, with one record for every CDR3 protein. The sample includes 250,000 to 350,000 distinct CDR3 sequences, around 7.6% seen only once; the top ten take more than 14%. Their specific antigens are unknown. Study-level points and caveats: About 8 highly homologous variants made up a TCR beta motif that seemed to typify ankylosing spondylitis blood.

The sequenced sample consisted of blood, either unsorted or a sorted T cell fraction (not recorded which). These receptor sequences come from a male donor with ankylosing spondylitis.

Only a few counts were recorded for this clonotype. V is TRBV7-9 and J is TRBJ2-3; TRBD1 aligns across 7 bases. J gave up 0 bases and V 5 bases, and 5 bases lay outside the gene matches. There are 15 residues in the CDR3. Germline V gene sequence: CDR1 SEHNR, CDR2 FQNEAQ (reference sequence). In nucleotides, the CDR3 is TGTGCCAGCAGCCGCGGACAGGACAGCACAGATACGCAGTATTTT. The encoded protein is CASSRGQDSTDTQYF.

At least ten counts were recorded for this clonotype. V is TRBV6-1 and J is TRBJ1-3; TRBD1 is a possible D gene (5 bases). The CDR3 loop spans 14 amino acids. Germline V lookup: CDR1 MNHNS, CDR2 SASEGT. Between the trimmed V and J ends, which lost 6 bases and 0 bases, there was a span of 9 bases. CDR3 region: CASRGRNSGNTIYF. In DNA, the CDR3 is TGTGCCAGCAGGGGACGGAACTCTGGAAACACCATATATTTT.

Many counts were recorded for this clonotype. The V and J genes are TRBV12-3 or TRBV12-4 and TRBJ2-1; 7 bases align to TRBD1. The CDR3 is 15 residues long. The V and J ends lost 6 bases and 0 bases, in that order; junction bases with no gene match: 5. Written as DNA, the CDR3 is TGTGCCAGCAGCCGACAGGGCCTCTCCTACAATGAGCAGTTCTTC. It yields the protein CASSRQGLSYNEQFF.

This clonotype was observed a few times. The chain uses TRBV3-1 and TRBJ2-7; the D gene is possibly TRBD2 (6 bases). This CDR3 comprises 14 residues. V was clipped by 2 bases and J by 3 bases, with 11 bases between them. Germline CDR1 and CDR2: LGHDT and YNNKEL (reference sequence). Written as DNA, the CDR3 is TGTGCCAGCAGCCAACGCAGGGAGGACTACGAGCAGTACTTC. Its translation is CASSQRREDYEQYF.

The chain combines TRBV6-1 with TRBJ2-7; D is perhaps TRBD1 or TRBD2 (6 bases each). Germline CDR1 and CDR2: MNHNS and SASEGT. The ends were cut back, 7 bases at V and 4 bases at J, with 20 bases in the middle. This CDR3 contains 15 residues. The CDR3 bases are TGTGCCAGCAACCCCCACGGGGGCTCTGGGTACGAGCAGTACTTC. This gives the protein CASNPHGGSGYEQYF.

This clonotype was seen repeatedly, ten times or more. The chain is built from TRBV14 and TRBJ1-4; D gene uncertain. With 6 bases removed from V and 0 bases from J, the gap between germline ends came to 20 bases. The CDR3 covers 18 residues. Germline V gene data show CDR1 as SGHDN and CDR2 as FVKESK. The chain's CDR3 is CASSLSGGYPTTNEKLFF. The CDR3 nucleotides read TGTGCCAGCAGTCTCTCGGGAGGTTACCCCACAACTAATGAAAAACTGTTTTTT.

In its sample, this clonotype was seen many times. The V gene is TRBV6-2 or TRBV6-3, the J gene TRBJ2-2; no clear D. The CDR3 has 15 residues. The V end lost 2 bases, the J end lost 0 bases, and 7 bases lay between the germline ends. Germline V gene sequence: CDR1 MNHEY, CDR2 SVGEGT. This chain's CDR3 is CASSYRLPNTGELFF. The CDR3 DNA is TGTGCCAGCAGTTACCGACTCCCGAACACCGGGGAGCTGTTTTTT.

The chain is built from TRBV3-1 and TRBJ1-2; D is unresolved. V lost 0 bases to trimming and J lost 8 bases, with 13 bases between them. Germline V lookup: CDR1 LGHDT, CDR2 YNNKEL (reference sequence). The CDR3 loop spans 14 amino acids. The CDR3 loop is CASSQDRAARGYTF. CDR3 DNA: TGTGCCAGCAGCCAAGATCGGGCGGCGAGGGGCTACACCTTC.

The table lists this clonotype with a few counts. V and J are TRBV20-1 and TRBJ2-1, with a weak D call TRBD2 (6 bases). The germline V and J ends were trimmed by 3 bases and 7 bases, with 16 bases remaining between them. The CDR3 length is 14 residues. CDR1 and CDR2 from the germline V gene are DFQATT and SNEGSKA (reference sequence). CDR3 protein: CSASQDYLRNEQFF. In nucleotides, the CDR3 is TGCAGTGCTAGCCAGGACTACCTTCGGAATGAGCAGTTCTTC.

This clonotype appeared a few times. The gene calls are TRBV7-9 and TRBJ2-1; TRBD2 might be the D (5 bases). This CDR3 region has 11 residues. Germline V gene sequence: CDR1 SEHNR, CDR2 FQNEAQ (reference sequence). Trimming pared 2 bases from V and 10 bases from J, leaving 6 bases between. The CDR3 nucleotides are TGTGCCAGCAGCTTACTAGCCGAGCAGTTCTTC. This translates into CASSLLAEQFF.

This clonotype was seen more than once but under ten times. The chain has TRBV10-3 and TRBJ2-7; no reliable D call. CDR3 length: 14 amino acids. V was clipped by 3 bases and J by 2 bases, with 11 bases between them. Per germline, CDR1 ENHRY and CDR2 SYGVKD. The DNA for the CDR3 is TGTGCCATCAGTGATGGGGTAAGGACCTACGAGCAGTACTTC. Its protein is CAISDGVRTYEQYF.

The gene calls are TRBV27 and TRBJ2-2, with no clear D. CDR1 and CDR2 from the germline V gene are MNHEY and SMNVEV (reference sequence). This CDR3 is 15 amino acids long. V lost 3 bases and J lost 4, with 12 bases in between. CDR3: CASSLMALGTGELFF. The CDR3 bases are TGTGCCAGCAGTTTGATGGCGTTGGGCACCGGGGAGCTGTTTTTT.

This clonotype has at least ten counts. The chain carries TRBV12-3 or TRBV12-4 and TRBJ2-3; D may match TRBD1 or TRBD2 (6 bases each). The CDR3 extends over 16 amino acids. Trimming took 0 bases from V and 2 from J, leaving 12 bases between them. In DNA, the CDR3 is TGTGCCAGCAGTTTAGCCGGGGGCCATTCCACAGATACGCAGTATTTT. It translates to CASSLAGGHSTDTQYF.

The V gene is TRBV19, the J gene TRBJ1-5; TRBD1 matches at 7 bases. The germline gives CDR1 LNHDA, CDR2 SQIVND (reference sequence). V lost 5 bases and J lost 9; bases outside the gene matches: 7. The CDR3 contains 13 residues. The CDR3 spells CASSGQADWPQHF. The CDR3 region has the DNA TGTGCCAGTAGTGGACAGGCCGATTGGCCCCAGCATTTT.

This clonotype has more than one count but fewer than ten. The CDR3 is CASETLLGLAGESFYNEQFF. The DNA of the CDR3 is TGTGCCAGCGAGACCCTGTTAGGGCTAGCGGGAGAAAGTTTTTACAATGAGCAGTTCTTC. This chain uses TRBV2 with TRBJ2-1, with 10 nucleotides matching TRBD2. This CDR3 comprises 20 residues. Germline V gene lookup returns CDR1 SNHLY and CDR2 FYNNEI. V trimming: 8 bases; J trimming: 4 bases; junction bases outside the gene matches: 23. Full variable domain (remainder filled in from reference TRBV2 and TRBJ2-1): EPEVTQTPSHQVTQMGQEVILRCVPISNHLYFYWYRQILGQKVEFLVSFYNNEISEKSEIFDDQFSVERPDGSNFTLKIRSTKLEDSAMYFCASETLLGLAGESFYNEQFFGPGTRLTVL.

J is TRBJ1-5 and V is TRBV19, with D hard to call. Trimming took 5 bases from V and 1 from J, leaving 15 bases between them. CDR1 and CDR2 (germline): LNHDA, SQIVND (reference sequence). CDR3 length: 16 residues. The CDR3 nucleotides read TGTGCCAGTAGTGACGAACCCCCGGCGAGCAATCAGCCCCAGCATTTT. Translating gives CASSDEPPASNQPQHF.

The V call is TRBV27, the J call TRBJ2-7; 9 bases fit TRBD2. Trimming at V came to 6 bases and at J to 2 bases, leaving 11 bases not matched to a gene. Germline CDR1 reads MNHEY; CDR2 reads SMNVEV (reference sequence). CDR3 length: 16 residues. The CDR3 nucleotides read TGTGCCAGCAGCGAGACTCTAGCGGGACAAACCTACGAGCAGTACTTC. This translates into CASSETLAGQTYEQYF.

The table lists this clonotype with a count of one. In DNA form, the CDR3 reads TGCAGCGTTGGGGGTCGAGCCCCAGCAGGTGAGCAGTACTTC. The encoded protein is CSVGGRAPAGEQYF. This chain connects TRBV29-1 to TRBJ2-7; no definite D call. The V end was cut by 4 bases, the J end by 7 bases, with 20 bases between. The germline V gene has CDR1 SQVTM and CDR2 ANQGSEA. The length of the CDR3 is 14 residues.

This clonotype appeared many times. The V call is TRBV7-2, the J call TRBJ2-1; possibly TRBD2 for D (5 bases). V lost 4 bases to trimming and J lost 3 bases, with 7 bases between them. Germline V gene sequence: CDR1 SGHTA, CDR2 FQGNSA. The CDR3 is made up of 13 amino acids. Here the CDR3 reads CASSSGNYNEQFF. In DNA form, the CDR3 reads TGTGCCAGCAGCTCGGGGAACTACAATGAGCAGTTCTTC.

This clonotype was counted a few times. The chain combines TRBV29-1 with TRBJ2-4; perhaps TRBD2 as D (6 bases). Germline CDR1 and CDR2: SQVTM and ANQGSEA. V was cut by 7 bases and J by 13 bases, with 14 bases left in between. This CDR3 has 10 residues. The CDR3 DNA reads TGCAGCGCCTGGGACTCTCGACAGTACTTC. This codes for CSAWDSRQYF.

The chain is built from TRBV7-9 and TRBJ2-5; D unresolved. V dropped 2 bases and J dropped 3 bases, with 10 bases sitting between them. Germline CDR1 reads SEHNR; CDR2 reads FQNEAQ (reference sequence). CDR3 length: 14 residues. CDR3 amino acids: CASSLKTWEETQYF. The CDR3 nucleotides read TGTGCCAGCAGCTTAAAGACTTGGGAAGAGACCCAGTACTTC.

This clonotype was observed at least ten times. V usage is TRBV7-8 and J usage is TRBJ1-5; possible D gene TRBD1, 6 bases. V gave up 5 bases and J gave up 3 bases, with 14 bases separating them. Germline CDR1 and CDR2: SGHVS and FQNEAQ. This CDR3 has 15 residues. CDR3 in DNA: TGTGCCAGCAGCCTCATAGGGGGGATCAATCAGCCCCAGCATTTT. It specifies CASSLIGGINQPQHF.

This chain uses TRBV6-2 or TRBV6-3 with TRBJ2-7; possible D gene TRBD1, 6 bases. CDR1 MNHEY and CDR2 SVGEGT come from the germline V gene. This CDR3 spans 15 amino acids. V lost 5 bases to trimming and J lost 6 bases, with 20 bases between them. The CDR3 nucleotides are TGTGCCAGCAGTACCACAACAGGGTCTCGGGTCGAGCAGTACTTC. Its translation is CASSTTTGSRVEQYF.

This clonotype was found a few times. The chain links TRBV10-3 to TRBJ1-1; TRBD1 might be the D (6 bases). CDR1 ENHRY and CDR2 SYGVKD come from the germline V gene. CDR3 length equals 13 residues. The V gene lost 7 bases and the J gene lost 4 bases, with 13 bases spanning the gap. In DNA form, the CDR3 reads TGTGCCATCATGGCGCGGGGGGCCACTGAAGCTTTCTTT. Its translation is CAIMARGATEAFF.

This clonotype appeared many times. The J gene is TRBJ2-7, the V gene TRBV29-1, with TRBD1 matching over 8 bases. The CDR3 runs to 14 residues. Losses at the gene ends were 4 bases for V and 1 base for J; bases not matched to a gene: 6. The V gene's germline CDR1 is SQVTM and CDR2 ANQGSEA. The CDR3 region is CSVVSGTGSYEQYF. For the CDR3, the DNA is TGCAGCGTTGTCTCAGGGACAGGATCCTACGAGCAGTACTTC.

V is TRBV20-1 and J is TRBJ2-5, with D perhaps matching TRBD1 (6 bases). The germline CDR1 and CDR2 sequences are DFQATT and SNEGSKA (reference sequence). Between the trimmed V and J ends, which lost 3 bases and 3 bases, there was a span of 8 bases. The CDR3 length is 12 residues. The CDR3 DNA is TGCAGTGCTAGCAGGGGCGAAGAGACCCAGTACTTC. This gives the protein CSASRGEETQYF.

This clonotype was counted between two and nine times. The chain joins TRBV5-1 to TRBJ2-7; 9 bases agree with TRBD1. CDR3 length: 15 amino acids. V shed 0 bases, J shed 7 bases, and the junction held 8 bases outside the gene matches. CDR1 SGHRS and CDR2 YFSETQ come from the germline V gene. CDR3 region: CASSLAGQGASEQYF. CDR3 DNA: TGCGCCAGCAGCTTGGCGGGACAGGGAGCCTCGGAGCAGTACTTC.

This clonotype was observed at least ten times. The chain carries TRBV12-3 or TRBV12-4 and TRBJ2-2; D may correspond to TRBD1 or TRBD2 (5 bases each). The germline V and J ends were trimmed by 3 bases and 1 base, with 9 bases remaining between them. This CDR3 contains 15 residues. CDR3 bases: TGTGCCAGCAGTTTTGAGGGGTGGAACACCGGGGAGCTGTTTTTT. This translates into CASSFEGWNTGELFF.

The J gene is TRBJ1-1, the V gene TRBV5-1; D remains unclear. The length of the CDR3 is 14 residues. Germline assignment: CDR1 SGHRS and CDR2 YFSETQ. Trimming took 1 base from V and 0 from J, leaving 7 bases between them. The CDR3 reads CASSLLSVNTEAFF. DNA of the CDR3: TGCGCCAGCAGCTTGCTGTCGGTGAACACTGAAGCTTTCTTT.

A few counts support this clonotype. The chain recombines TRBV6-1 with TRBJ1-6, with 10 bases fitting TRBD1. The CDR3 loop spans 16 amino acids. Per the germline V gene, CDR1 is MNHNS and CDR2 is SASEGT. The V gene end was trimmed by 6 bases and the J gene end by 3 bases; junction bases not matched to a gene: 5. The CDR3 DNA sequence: TGTGCCAGCAGGGACAGGGGGTCCCTCTATAATTCACCCCTCCACTTT. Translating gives CASRDRGSLYNSPLHF.

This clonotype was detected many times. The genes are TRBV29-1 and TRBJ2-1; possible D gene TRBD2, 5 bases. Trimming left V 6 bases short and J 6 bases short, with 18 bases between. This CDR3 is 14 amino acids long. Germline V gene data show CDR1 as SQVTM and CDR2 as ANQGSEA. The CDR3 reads CSVETTAVTNEQFF. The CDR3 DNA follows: TGCAGCGTGGAAACCACAGCGGTGACCAATGAGCAGTTCTTC.

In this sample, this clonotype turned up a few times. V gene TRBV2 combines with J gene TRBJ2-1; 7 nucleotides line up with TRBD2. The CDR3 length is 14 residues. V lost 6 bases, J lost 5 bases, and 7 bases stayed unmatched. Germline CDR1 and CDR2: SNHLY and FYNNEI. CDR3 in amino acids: CASRVRDYHNEQFF. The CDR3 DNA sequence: TGTGCCAGCAGGGTTAGGGACTACCACAATGAGCAGTTCTTC.